The rows below give T cell receptor beta chains drawn from one sample of a study of blood T cell repertoires in COVID-19. The repertoire was sequenced with immunoSEQ multiplex PCR; TCRdb's copy has only in-frame clones and lacks some. The repertoire holds approximately 250,000 clones, with approximately 87% as singletons. The source material was peripheral blood. These receptors originate from a man aged 55 to 70 who had recovered from COVID-19. Both conserved end residues are part of each CDR3. The D gene is left open where the match is weak. Size values are once, few and many counts, or a class for expanded clones, and some rows have none.

D: -; J: TRBJ2-1; size: -; V: TRBV28; CDR3: CASRPPGAYNEQFF; DNA: TGTGCCAGCAGGCCCCCGGGAGCGTACAATGAGCAGTTCTTC
D: -; J: TRBJ2-3; size: -; V: TRBV19; CDR3: CASSISISTDTQYF; DNA: TGTGCCAGTAGTATCTCTATTTCAACAGATACGCAGTATTTT
D: -; J: TRBJ2-7; size: -; V: TRBV10-3; CDR3: CAIRNGRGTYEQYF; DNA: TGTGCCATCAGGAACGGACGGGGTACCTACGAGCAGTACTTC
D: -; J: TRBJ2-7; size: -; V: TRBV6-5; CDR3: CAVGQAWGDSEQYF; DNA: TGTGCCGTCGGACAGGCCTGGGGGGATTCCGAGCAGTACTTC
D: TRBD1; J: TRBJ2-1; size: once; V: TRBV7-3; CDR3: CASSLGQGFNEQFF; DNA: TGTGCCAGCAGCCTAGGACAGGGCTTTAATGAGCAGTTCTTC
D: TRBD2; J: TRBJ2-1; size: many; V: TRBV7-9; CDR3: CASSLGVLAGGNYNEQFF; DNA: TGTGCCAGCAGCTTAGGGGTTCTAGCGGGAGGCAACTACAATGAGCAGTTCTTC
D: TRBD1; J: TRBJ1-6; size: few; V: TRBV4-1; CDR3: CASSHVDRARSYNSPLHF; DNA: TGCGCCAGCAGCCACGTCGACAGGGCGAGGTCCTATAATTCACCCCTCCACTTT
D: -; J: TRBJ2-3; size: -; V: TRBV19; CDR3: CASSMGGRDTQYF; DNA: TGTGCCAGTAGTATGGGAGGAAGAGATACGCAGTATTTT
D: TRBD1; J: TRBJ2-5; size: -; V: TRBV28; CDR3: CASRPDRGRRDQETQYF; DNA: TGTGCCAGCAGGCCAGACAGGGGGCGAAGGGACCAAGAGACCCAGTACTTC
D: TRBD2; J: TRBJ2-5; size: -; V: TRBV2; CDR3: CASSVVTGGETQYF; DNA: TGTGCCAGCAGTGTAGTCACGGGAGGAGAGACCCAGTACTTC
D: -; J: TRBJ1-3; size: -; V: TRBV5-1; CDR3: CASSPEGTLGNTIYF; DNA: TGCGCCAGCAGCCCGGAGGGGACCCTAGGAAACACCATATATTTT
D: -; J: TRBJ2-7; size: -; V: TRBV6-5; CDR3: CASSPGDEQYF; DNA: TGTGCCAGCAGTCCAGGTGACGAGCAGTACTTC
D: TRBD1; J: TRBJ2-2; size: -; V: TRBV29-1; CDR3: CSVGQGVTGELFF; DNA: TGCAGCGTTGGACAGGGGGTTACCGGGGAGCTGTTTTTT
D: -; J: TRBJ1-5; size: once; V: TRBV7-8; CDR3: CASSVLPGEAPQHF; DNA: TGTGCCAGCAGCGTACTTCCGGGGGAGGCCCCCCAGCATTTT
D: -; J: TRBJ2-7; size: -; V: TRBV6-5; CDR3: CASRAGGSLGEQYF; DNA: TGTGCCAGCAGAGCCGGGGGTTCCCTCGGCGAGCAGTACTTC
D: -; J: TRBJ2-2; size: -; V: TRBV27; CDR3: CASSLGRASGELFF; DNA: TGTGCCAGCAGTTTGGGCAGGGCTAGCGGGGAGCTGTTTTTT
D: -; J: TRBJ1-1; size: -; V: TRBV3-1/TRBV3-2; CDR3: CASSQGQVLNTEAFF; DNA: TGTGCCAGCAGCCAAGGACAGGTCCTGAACACTGAAGCTTTCTTT
D: -; J: TRBJ1-1; size: once; V: TRBV6-5; CDR3: CASSYLQTLNTEAFF; DNA: TGTGCCAGCAGTTACCTACAGACACTCAACACTGAAGCTTTCTTT
D: -; J: TRBJ1-4; size: -; V: TRBV2; CDR3: CASSEVGISNEKLFF; DNA: TGTGCCAGCAGTGAAGTTGGCATCTCTAATGAAAAACTGTTTTTT
D: -; J: TRBJ1-6; size: -; V: TRBV27; CDR3: CASRGGGYSPLHF; DNA: TGTGCCAGCAGAGGGGGGGGGTATTCACCCCTCCACTTT
D: TRBD1; J: TRBJ2-3; size: -; V: TRBV28; CDR3: CASSPDRVPGTDTQYF; DNA: TGTGCCAGCAGCCCGGACAGGGTCCCTGGCACAGATACGCAGTATTTT
D: -; J: TRBJ1-1; size: -; V: TRBV5-6; CDR3: CASSPLSLGRTEAFF; DNA: TGTGCCAGCAGCCCCTTAAGCCTGGGGCGCACTGAAGCTTTCTTT
D: TRBD2; J: TRBJ2-1; size: -; V: TRBV7-9; CDR3: CASSLTSGRAHEQFF; DNA: TGTGCCAGCAGCTTGACTAGCGGGAGGGCCCATGAGCAGTTCTTC
D: -; J: TRBJ2-5; size: -; V: TRBV28; CDR3: CASSQLQEETQYF; DNA: TGTGCCAGCAGCCAACTACAGGAAGAGACCCAGTACTTC
D: -; J: TRBJ2-1; size: -; V: TRBV27; CDR3: CASSLQPPTGSSYNEQFF; DNA: TGTGCCAGCAGTTTACAACCGCCCACGGGGAGCTCCTACAATGAGCAGTTCTTC
D: -; J: TRBJ2-2; size: once; V: TRBV7-2; CDR3: CASSPQTRSRTGELFF; DNA: TGTGCCAGCAGCCCTCAGACTAGATCCAGAACCGGGGAGCTGTTTTTT
D: TRBD2; J: TRBJ2-7; size: -; V: TRBV5-1; CDR3: CASSLGSGGSYEQYF; DNA: TGCGCCAGCAGCTTGGGTAGCGGGGGGTCCTACGAGCAGTACTTC
D: -; J: TRBJ2-7; size: -; V: TRBV11-2; CDR3: CASSRGAGYEQYF; DNA: TGTGCCAGCAGCCGAGGGGCGGGGTACGAGCAGTACTTC
D: -; J: TRBJ1-1; size: -; V: TRBV12-3/TRBV12-4; CDR3: CASSFSWTEAFF; DNA: TGTGCCAGCAGTTTTAGCTGGACTGAAGCTTTCTTT
D: TRBD1; J: TRBJ2-6; size: -; V: TRBV5-1; CDR3: CASSSGQALLSANVLTF; DNA: TGCGCCAGCAGCTCGGGACAGGCACTCTTGTCAGCCAACGTCCTGACTTTC
D: -; J: TRBJ2-1; size: -; V: TRBV7-6; CDR3: CASSPGGNYYNEQFF; DNA: TGTGCCAGCAGCCCAGGGGGGAACTACTACAATGAGCAGTTCTTC
D: TRBD2; J: TRBJ2-1; size: -; V: TRBV5-4; CDR3: CASSLPGLAGRGEQFF; DNA: TGTGCCAGCAGCCTACCGGGACTAGCGGGGCGGGGTGAGCAGTTCTTC
D: -; J: TRBJ1-1; size: -; V: TRBV7-3; CDR3: CASSLAGGAEAFF; DNA: TGTGCCAGCAGCTTAGCCGGGGGGGCCGAGGCTTTCTTT
D: -; J: TRBJ1-2; size: -; V: TRBV5-1; CDR3: CASQAGSREAYGYTF; DNA: TGCGCCAGTCAAGCGGGCAGTAGGGAGGCCTATGGCTACACCTTC
D: TRBD2; J: TRBJ2-5; size: -; V: TRBV27; CDR3: CASSLFSGGPQETQYF; DNA: TGTGCCAGCAGTTTATTCAGCGGGGGGCCCCAAGAGACCCAGTACTTC
D: TRBD2; J: TRBJ2-2; size: -; V: TRBV6-1; CDR3: CASSDFGGGFTGELFF; DNA: TGTGCCAGCAGTGACTTTGGCGGGGGTTTCACCGGGGAGCTGTTTTTT
D: TRBD1; J: TRBJ1-5; size: -; V: TRBV6-5; CDR3: CASSYGTGANQPQHF; DNA: TGTGCCAGCAGTTACGGGACAGGGGCCAATCAGCCCCAGCATTTT